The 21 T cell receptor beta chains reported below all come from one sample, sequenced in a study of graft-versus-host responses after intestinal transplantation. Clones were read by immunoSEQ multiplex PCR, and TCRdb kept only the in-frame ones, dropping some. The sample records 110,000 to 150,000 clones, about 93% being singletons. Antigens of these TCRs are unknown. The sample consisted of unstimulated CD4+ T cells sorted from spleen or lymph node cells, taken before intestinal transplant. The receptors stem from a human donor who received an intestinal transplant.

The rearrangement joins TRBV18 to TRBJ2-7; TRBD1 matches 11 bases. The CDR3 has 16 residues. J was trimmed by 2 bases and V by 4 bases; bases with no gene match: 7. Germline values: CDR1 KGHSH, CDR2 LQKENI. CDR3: CASSQGQGGTPYEQYF. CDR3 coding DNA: TGTGCCAGCTCACAGGGACAGGGGGGAACCCCCTACGAGCAGTACTTC.

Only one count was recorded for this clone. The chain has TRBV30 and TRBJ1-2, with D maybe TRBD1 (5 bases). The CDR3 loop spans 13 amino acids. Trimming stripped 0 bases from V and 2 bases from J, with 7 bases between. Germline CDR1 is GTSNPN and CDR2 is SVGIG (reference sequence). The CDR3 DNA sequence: TGTGCCTGGAGTGTAGGGGAAAACTATGGCTACACCTTC. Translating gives CAWSVGENYGYTF.

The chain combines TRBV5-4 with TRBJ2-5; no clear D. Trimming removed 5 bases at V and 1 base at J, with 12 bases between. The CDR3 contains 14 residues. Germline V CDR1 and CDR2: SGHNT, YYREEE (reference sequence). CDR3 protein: CASSPRMLQETQYF. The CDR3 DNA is TGTGCCAGCAGTCCAAGGATGCTCCAAGAGACCCAGTACTTC.

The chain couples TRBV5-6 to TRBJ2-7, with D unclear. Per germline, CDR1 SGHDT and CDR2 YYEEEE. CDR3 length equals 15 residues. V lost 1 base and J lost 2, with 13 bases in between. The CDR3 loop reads CASSLPVAPTYEQYF. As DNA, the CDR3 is TGTGCCAGCAGCTTGCCCGTCGCCCCCACCTACGAGCAGTACTTC.

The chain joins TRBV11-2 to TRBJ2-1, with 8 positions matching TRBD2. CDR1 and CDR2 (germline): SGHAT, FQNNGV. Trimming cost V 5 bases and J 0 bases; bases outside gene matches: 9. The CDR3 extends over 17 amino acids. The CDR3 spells CASSPGLAWSSYNEQFF. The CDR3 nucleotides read TGTGCCAGCAGCCCCGGACTAGCATGGAGCTCCTACAATGAGCAGTTCTTC.

CDR3 DNA sequence: TGTGCCAGTAGTATGGAAATGACACACTCCTACGAGCAGTACTTC. It translates to CASSMEMTHSYEQYF. V and J are TRBV19 and TRBJ2-7; D uncertain. CDR1 is LNHDA and CDR2 is SQIVND in the germline V gene (reference sequence). Trimming pared 3 bases from V and 0 bases from J, leaving 12 bases between. The CDR3 is made up of 15 amino acids.

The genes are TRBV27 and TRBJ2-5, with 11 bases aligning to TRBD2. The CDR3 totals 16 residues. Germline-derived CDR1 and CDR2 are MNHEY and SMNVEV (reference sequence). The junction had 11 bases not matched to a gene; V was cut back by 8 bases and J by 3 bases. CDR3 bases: TGTGCCAGCGCCCATAACATAGCGGGAGGGGAAGAGACCCAGTACTTC. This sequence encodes CASAHNIAGGEETQYF.

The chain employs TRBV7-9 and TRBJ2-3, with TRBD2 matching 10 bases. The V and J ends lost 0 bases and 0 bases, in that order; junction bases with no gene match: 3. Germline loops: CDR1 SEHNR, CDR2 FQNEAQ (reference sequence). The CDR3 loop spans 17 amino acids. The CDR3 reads CASSLATTSGSTDTQYF. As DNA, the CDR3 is TGTGCCAGCAGCTTAGCTACGACTAGCGGGAGCACAGATACGCAGTATTTT.

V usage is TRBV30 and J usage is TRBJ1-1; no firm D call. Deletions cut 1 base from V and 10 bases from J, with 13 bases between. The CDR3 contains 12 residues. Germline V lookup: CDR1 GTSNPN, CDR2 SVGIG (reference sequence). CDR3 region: CAWSGIGGLAFF. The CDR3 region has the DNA TGTGCCTGGAGTGGTATAGGCGGCTTAGCTTTCTTT.

CDR3 amino acids: CASSLANEQFF. CDR3 sequence (DNA): TGTGCCAGCAGCTTGGCAAACGAGCAGTTCTTC. The rearrangement links TRBV5-6 to TRBJ2-1; D remains ambiguous. The length of the CDR3 is 11 residues. Trimming took 0 bases from V and 10 from J, leaving 5 bases between them. Germline CDR1 reads SGHDT; CDR2 reads YYEEEE.

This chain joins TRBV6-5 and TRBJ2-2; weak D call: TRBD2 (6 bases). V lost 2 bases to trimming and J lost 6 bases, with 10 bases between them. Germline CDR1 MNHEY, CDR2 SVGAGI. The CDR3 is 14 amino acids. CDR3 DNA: TGTGCCAGCAGTTACCGACTAGAGCCCGGGGAGCTGTTTTTT. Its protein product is CASSYRLEPGELFF.

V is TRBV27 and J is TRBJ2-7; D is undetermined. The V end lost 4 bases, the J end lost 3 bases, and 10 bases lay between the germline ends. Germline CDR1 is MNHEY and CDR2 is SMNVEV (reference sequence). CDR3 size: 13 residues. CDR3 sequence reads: CASSSQPHYEQYF. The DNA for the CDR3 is TGTGCCAGCAGTTCCCAACCCCACTACGAGCAGTACTTC.

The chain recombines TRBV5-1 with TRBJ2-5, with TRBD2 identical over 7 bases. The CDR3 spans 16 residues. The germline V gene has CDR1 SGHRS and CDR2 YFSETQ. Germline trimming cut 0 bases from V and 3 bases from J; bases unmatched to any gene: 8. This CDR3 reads CASSLGVSGSEETQYF. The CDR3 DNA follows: TGCGCCAGCAGCTTGGGAGTTAGCGGGTCGGAAGAGACCCAGTACTTC.

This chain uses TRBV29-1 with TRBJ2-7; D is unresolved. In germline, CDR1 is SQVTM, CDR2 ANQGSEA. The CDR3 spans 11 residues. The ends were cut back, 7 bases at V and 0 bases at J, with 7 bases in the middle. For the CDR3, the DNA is TGCAGCGCCCTAATCTCCTACGAGCAGTACTTC. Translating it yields CSALISYEQYF.

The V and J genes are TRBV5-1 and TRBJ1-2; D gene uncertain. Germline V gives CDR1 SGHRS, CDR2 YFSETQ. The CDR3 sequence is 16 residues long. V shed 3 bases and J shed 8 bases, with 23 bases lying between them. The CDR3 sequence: CASSSSAITKFGGYTF. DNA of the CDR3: TGCGCCAGCAGCTCCTCTGCCATAACCAAGTTCGGAGGCTACACCTTC.

The CDR3 reads CASSGTPSNSYEQYF. The CDR3 region has the DNA TGTGCCAGCAGCGGGACTCCCTCAAACTCCTACGAGCAGTACTTC. The rearrangement links TRBV11-2 to TRBJ2-5, with D tentatively TRBD2 (6 bases). The DNA end is more similar to TRBJ2-7, so the J call may be wrong. In germline, CDR1 is SGHAT, CDR2 FQNNGV. CDR3 length: 15 residues.

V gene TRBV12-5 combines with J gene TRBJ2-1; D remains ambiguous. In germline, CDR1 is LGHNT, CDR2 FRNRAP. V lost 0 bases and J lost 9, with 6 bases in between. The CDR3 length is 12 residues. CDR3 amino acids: CASGLVTGEQFF. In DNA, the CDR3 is TGTGCTAGTGGTTTGGTAACCGGTGAGCAGTTCTTC.

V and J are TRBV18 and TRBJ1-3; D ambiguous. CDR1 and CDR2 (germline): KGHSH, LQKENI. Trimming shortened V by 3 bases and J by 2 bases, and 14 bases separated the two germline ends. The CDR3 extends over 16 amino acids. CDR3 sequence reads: CASSPSIIAAGNTIYF. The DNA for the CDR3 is TGTGCCAGCTCACCTTCGATAATCGCGGCTGGAAACACCATATATTTT.

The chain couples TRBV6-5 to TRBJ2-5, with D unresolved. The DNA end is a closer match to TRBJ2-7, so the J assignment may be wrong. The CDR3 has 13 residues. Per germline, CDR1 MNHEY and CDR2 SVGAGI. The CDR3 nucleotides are TGTGCCAGCAGTTTAAGAGAGTCCTACGAGCAGTACTTC. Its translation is CASSLRESYEQYF.

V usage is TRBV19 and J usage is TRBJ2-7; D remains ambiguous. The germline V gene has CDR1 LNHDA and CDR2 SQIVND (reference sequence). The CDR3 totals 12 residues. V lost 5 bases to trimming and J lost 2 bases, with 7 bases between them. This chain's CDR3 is CASSATTYEQYF. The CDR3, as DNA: TGTGCCAGTAGTGCGACAACCTACGAGCAGTACTTC.

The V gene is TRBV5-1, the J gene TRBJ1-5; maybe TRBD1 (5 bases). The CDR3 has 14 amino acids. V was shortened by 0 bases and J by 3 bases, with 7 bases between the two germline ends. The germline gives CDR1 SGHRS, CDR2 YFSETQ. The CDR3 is CASSLAGDNQPQHF. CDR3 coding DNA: TGCGCCAGCAGCTTGGCGGGGGACAATCAGCCCCAGCATTTT.